Below, one T cell receptor (beta chain) is given with its context. Its antigen remains unidentified. With 4 bases removed from V and 0 bases from J, the gap between germline ends came to 14 bases. The CDR3 runs 16 residues. Per the germline V gene, CDR1 is SNHLY and CDR2 is FYNNEI. TCRdb reanalysed the 5' RACE reads using MiXCR and keeps one entry per CDR3 protein. Altogether about 150,000 distinct CDR3 sequences are present, 10% to 15% being singletons, with the ten largest covering roughly 3.4%. This entry comes from a study of T-cell memory formation after mild COVID-19. Study information: Each donor largely had its own TCR clusters. Notes on the study in general: CD4+ contracting clones were mainly CM and EM; CD8+ ones, EMRA.

The receptor was derived from a man aged 18 to 29 who had mild COVID-19 (a few samples of this study predate the infection). Cell type and time point are not known. Sequenced input: PBMCs or a T cell subset sorted from them (not recorded which). J is TRBJ2-3 and V is TRBV2; D not resolved. CDR3 loop: CASSVLPPQSTDTQYF. In DNA form, the CDR3 reads TGTGCCAGCAGTGTACTCCCCCCGCAGAGCACAGATACGCAGTATTTT.